This T cell receptor beta chain appears in the sequencing data of a study of blood T cell repertoires in COVID-19. Study-level background: T cells, B-cell-depleted T cells, or PBMCs provided the cDNA or gDNA that served as material.

Individuals drawn from approximately 26 US areas were about 18 to 100 years old. The CDR3 runs to 17 residues. V shed 5 bases and J shed 5 bases, with 25 bases lying between them. Germline V lookup: CDR1 SNHLY, CDR2 FYNNEI. Only in-frame clones appear in the TCRdb table, and some are missing; sequencing was by immunoSEQ multiplex PCR. The sample has approximately 500,000 clones; more than 75% are singletons. The sequenced sample consisted of PBMCs or T cells enriched from blood (not recorded which). The sequence was collected from a woman between 35 and 50 years old who had recovered from COVID-19. The chain recombines TRBV2 with TRBJ2-7, with a weak D call TRBD2 (6 bases). Here the CDR3 DNA reads TGTGCCAGCAGTACCCAGCTCCGGGACTTCCGAGGCCACGAGCAGTACTTC. Its translation is CASSTQLRDFRGHEQYF.